This TCR beta chain emerged from a study of beta chain features in type 1 diabetes. The entirety of the isolated RNA underwent reverse transcription, so expressed TCRB transcripts were sequenced. TCRdb's copy holds only in-frame clones and misses some; the assay was immunoSEQ multiplex PCR. The sample records about 360,000 clones, approximately 12% being singletons. The CDR3 runs to 14 residues. V shed 7 bases and J 3 bases; nucleotides not matched to a gene: 3. Germline CDR1 MNHEY, CDR2 SVGAGI. The specimen sequenced was naive CD4+ T cells from blood. This sequence joins TRBV6-5 and TRBJ2-7; 13 bases are shared with TRBD2. The source is a man between 18 and 35 years old in good health. The CDR3 region is CASTRTSGSYEQYF. CDR3 coding DNA: TGTGCCAGCACCCGGACTAGCGGGAGCTACGAGCAGTACTTC.